Each of the 30 T cell receptor beta chains below was sequenced from the same sample in a study of shared clonotypes between healthy human individuals (dated by TCRdb to 2018 to 2021). Library preparation employed the immunoSEQ multiplex PCR assay. TCRdb obtained this table from immuneACCESS and retained in-frame rearrangements with V and J assigned. These tables miss some clones; where compared with another copy, unresolved V genes account for less than half of the shortfall, and the remainder is unexplained. The table for this sample lists around 2.3 million clones; almost 96% of them were counted only once. The ten top clones hold 0.1% to 0.15% of the sample. Specimen: naive CD4+ T cells sorted from blood. The cell subset or site label for this specimen denotes: CD45RA+ positively selected. The receptors come from a young man in good health.

V is TRBV5-1 and J is TRBJ1-1; no clear D gene. V lost 0 bases, J lost 1 base, and 10 bases lay in between. The CDR3 runs to 15 residues. Germline V gives CDR1 SGHRS, CDR2 YFSETQ. The CDR3 DNA sequence: TGCGCCAGCAGCTTGGAGGGCGGGGAGAACACTGAAGCTTTCTTT. Its translation is CASSLEGGENTEAFF.

This sequence joins TRBV6-1 and TRBJ1-5; 10 bases are shared with TRBD1. Germline CDR1 MNHNS, CDR2 SASEGT. After removal of 1 base from V and 4 bases from J, the junction contained 4 bases not matched to a gene. The CDR3 is 16 residues long. The CDR3 coding sequence is TGTGCCAGCAGTGAAGGATGGGACAGGGGAAATCAGCCCCAGCATTTT. Translated, it gives CASSEGWDRGNQPQHF.

V usage is TRBV10-2 and J usage is TRBJ2-1; 9 bases are shared with TRBD2. The CDR3 spans 16 residues. The germline gives CDR1 WSHSY, CDR2 SAAADI. V was pared by 4 bases and J by 8 bases, with 12 bases of the junction left unmatched. DNA of the CDR3: TGCGCCAGCAGTGGGGGCCCCTTTAGCGGGAGTGATGAGCAGTTCTTC. As protein: CASSGGPFSGSDEQFF.

The gene calls are TRBV5-5 and TRBJ2-1, with a possible D match to TRBD1 (5 bases). The CDR3 runs 13 residues. V lost 0 bases and J 15 bases, leaving 16 bases between the germline ends. The germline gives CDR1 SGHKS, CDR2 YYEKEE (reference sequence). CDR3 in DNA: TGTGCCAGCAGCTTGGCATCCCCACAGGTTCCGTTCTTC. Its translation: CASSLASPQVPFF.

The V call is TRBV11-2, the J call TRBJ1-5, with D possibly TRBD1 on 5 matching bases. The CDR3 sequence is 15 residues long. Germline loops: CDR1 SGHAT, CDR2 FQNNGV. The ends were cut back, 1 base at V and 5 bases at J, with 12 bases in the middle. In DNA, the CDR3 is TGTGCCAGCAGCTTAGGGCGGGACGTTTATCAGCCCCAGCATTTT. Protein product: CASSLGRDVYQPQHF.

V is TRBV28 and J is TRBJ2-7; TRBD2 might be the D (6 bases). This CDR3 region has 14 residues. Per the germline V gene, CDR1 is MDHEN and CDR2 is SYDVKM. Trimming took 2 bases from V and 3 from J, leaving 11 bases between them. The CDR3 DNA follows: TGTGCCAGCAGTTTAAGGTCGGAGGGCTACGAGCAGTACTTC. This sequence encodes CASSLRSEGYEQYF.

The chain recombines TRBV27 with TRBJ1-4; D gene ambiguous. The germline V gene encodes CDR1 MNHEY and CDR2 SMNVEV (reference sequence). Deletions cut 5 bases from V and 7 bases from J, with 23 bases between. There are 17 residues in the CDR3. CDR3 loop: CASSLTSDWVEGEKLFF. The CDR3 DNA follows: TGTGCCAGCAGTCTCACCTCCGATTGGGTTGAAGGTGAAAAACTGTTTTTT.

V is TRBV5-1 and J is TRBJ1-6, with a possible D match to TRBD1 (6 bases). This CDR3 region has 14 residues. The ends were cut back, 1 base at V and 8 bases at J, with 10 bases in the middle. Germline lookup yields CDR1 SGHRS and CDR2 YFSETQ. The CDR3 nucleotides are TGCGCCAGCAGCTTGAGACAGGACTATTCACCCCTCCACTTT. Translating gives CASSLRQDYSPLHF. Filled out from reference TRBV5-1 and TRBJ1-6, the complete variable domain reads KAGVTQTPRYLIKTRGQQVTLSCSPISGHRSVSWYQQTPGQGLQFLFEYFSETQRNKGNFPGRFSGRQFSNSRSEMNVSTLELGDSALYLCASSLRQDYSPLHFGNGTRLTVT.

The chain recombines TRBV27 with TRBJ1-4; the match to TRBD1 covers 7 bases. The V segment lost 5 bases and the J segment 3 bases; nucleotides outside the gene matches: 6. Germline loops: CDR1 MNHEY, CDR2 SMNVEV (reference sequence). The CDR3 totals 15 residues. The CDR3 reads CASSRYRGPNEKLFF. CDR3 DNA: TGTGCCAGCAGTAGATACAGGGGTCCTAATGAAAAACTGTTTTTT.

The chain couples TRBV7-2 to TRBJ2-1; 7 bases align to TRBD2. Germline values: CDR1 SGHTA, CDR2 FQGNSA. The V segment lost 1 base and the J segment 2 bases; nucleotides outside the gene matches: 8. The CDR3 is made up of 17 amino acids. The CDR3 loop reads CASSLEASGPPYNEQFF. The DNA of the CDR3 is TGTGCCAGCAGCTTAGAGGCTAGCGGACCTCCCTACAATGAGCAGTTCTTC.

The chain employs TRBV30 and TRBJ1-3; weak D call: TRBD1 (6 bases). Germline values: CDR1 GTSNPN, CDR2 SVGIG (reference sequence). The CDR3 is 14 residues long. The V end was cut by 1 base, the J end by 1 base, with 8 bases between. CDR3 DNA sequence: TGTGCCTGGAGTGCAGGACAGTCTGGAAACACCATATATTTT. Its translation: CAWSAGQSGNTIYF.

The V call is TRBV5-6, the J call TRBJ2-7, with 10 positions matching TRBD1. CDR3 length: 15 residues. The ends lost 4 bases at V and 1 base at J; junction bases unmatched: 5. CDR1 and CDR2 from the germline V gene are SGHDT and YYEEEE. The CDR3 region has the DNA TGTGCCAGCAGCACCGGGACAGGGGTTTCCTACGAGCAGTACTTC. Its protein product is CASSTGTGVSYEQYF.

The chain recombines TRBV29-1 with TRBJ1-1; D is uncertain. V was clipped by 4 bases and J by 1 base, with 16 bases between them. Germline-derived CDR1 and CDR2 are SQVTM and ANQGSEA. The CDR3 runs 15 residues. CDR3 DNA: TGCAGCGTTGGTGACTTTTCTCTCGGGAACACTGAAGCTTTCTTT. As protein: CSVGDFSLGNTEAFF. Using reference TRBV29-1 and TRBJ1-1 for the parts outside the CDR3, the full variable domain is SAVISQKPSRDICQRGTSLTIQCQVDSQVTMMFWYRQQPGQSLTLIATANQGSEATYESGFVIDKFPISRPNLTFSTLTVSNMSPEDSSIYLCSVGDFSLGNTEAFFGQGTRLTVV.

The chain carries TRBV27 and TRBJ1-6; D call uncertain. Germline V CDR1 and CDR2: MNHEY, SMNVEV (reference sequence). The V and J ends lost 2 bases and 5 bases respectively, with 10 bases between them. The CDR3 spans 15 residues. The CDR3 spells CASSLRSPNNSPLHF. The CDR3 nucleotides are TGTGCCAGCAGTTTACGGAGCCCCAATAATTCACCCCTCCACTTT.

As to this clone: Mismatch with germline at one junction end may stem from a read error. This chain links TRBV19 with TRBJ1-2; D unclear. Looked up from germline, CDR1 is LNHDA and CDR2 is SQIVND (reference sequence). This CDR3 is 14 amino acids long. The CDR3 DNA is TGTGCCAGTAGTATAGAGTCGACCGTGCCCGGTCAAGCCTTC. It encodes CASSIESTVPGQAF.

V is TRBV5-4 and J is TRBJ2-3, with no clear D. The CDR3 runs to 13 residues. Trimming removed 0 bases at V and 6 bases at J, with 8 bases between. CDR1 SGHNT and CDR2 YYREEE come from the germline V gene (reference sequence). The CDR3 is CASSLEVEDTQYF. CDR3 coding DNA: TGTGCCAGCAGCTTGGAGGTAGAGGATACGCAGTATTTT.

V and J are TRBV18 and TRBJ1-6; D not certain. With 1 base removed from V and 3 bases from J, the gap between germline ends came to 10 bases. The CDR3 totals 16 residues. The V gene's germline CDR1 is KGHSH and CDR2 LQKENI. The CDR3 reads CASSPRLADYNSPLHF. In nucleotides, the CDR3 is TGTGCCAGCTCACCACGATTGGCAGACTATAATTCACCCCTCCACTTT.

The chain joins TRBV7-9 to TRBJ1-4, with 9 nucleotides matching TRBD1. V was clipped by 5 bases and J by 0 bases; unmatched bases: 7. CDR1 is SEHNR and CDR2 is FQNEAQ in the germline V gene (reference sequence). This CDR3 spans 17 amino acids. The CDR3 loop is CASSSDRGVATNEKLFF. The DNA for the CDR3 is TGTGCCAGCAGCAGCGACAGGGGGGTTGCAACTAATGAAAAACTGTTTTTT.

The V and J genes are TRBV7-6 and TRBJ2-1, with 8 bases matching TRBD1. Germline CDR1 is SGHVS and CDR2 is FNYEAQ. V was pared by 5 bases and J by 3 bases, with 15 bases of the junction left unmatched. The CDR3 covers 18 residues. The DNA for the CDR3 is TGTGCCAGCAGCGGTCCGGGACAGGAGTCCTTATACTACAATGAGCAGTTCTTC. Translation gives CASSGPGQESLYYNEQFF.

The gene calls are TRBV19 and TRBJ2-7; D possibly matches TRBD1 or TRBD2 (5 bases each). The CDR3 totals 14 residues. Germline assignment: CDR1 LNHDA and CDR2 SQIVND (reference sequence). Deletions cut 4 bases from V and 2 bases from J, with 12 bases between. In DNA, the CDR3 is TGTGCCAGTAGTAGCCGGGACCTTCCCTACGAGCAGTACTTC. It translates to CASSSRDLPYEQYF. Based on the CDR3 plus reference TRBV19 and TRBJ2-7, the full variable domain is DGGITQSPKYLFRKEGQNVTLSCEQNLNHDAMYWYRQDPGQGLRLIYYSQIVNDFQKGDIAEGYSVSREKKESFPLTVTSAQKNPTAFYLCASSSRDLPYEQYFGPGTRLTVT.

The chain combines TRBV18 with TRBJ2-5; the D is unclear. CDR1 is KGHSH, CDR2 LQKENI, per germline. This CDR3 region has 14 residues. V was shortened by 1 base and J by 3 bases, with 9 bases between the two germline ends. The CDR3 here is CASSPLDEEETQYF. CDR3 DNA: TGTGCCAGCTCACCACTGGATGAAGAAGAGACCCAGTACTTC.

Written as DNA, the CDR3 is TGTGCCAGAAGCTTAATCGGACAGGGGGTGACGATCTCCTACGAGCAGTACTTC. Protein sequence: CARSLIGQGVTISYEQYF. The chain couples TRBV7-5 to TRBJ2-7; TRBD1 is taken as the D call from the table, unchecked against the DNA. TRBV7-5 is an annotated pseudogene. The CDR3 loop spans 18 amino acids.

The chain couples TRBV9 to TRBJ1-2, with D unclear. The CDR3 covers 13 residues. Germline assignment: CDR1 SGDLS and CDR2 YYNGEE. The ends were cut back, 0 bases at V and 6 bases at J, with 9 bases in the middle. DNA of the CDR3: TGTGCCAGCAGCGTAGGAGGGTATCATGGCTACACCTTC. Translating it yields CASSVGGYHGYTF.

The CDR3 protein is CAISERQGATNEKLFF. In DNA, the CDR3 is TGTGCCATCAGTGAGCGACAGGGGGCAACTAATGAAAAACTGTTTTTT. This sequence joins TRBV10-3 and TRBJ1-4; 9 bases align to TRBD1. J was trimmed by 0 bases and V by 2 bases; bases with no gene match: 1. Germline V CDR1 and CDR2: ENHRY, SYGVKD. The CDR3 extends over 16 amino acids.

The chain employs TRBV9 and TRBJ2-5, with 7 bases lining up with TRBD2. Looked up from germline, CDR1 is SGDLS and CDR2 is YYNGEE. The CDR3 covers 13 residues. Trimming cost V 4 bases and J 5 bases; bases outside gene matches: 5. The CDR3 region has the DNA TGTGCCAGCAGCCTCAGCGGGGTGGAGACCCAGTACTTC. It codes for CASSLSGVETQYF.

The chain uses TRBV10-3 and TRBJ1-1; D may be TRBD1 (6 bases). This CDR3 has 13 residues. Trimming cost V 10 bases and J 3 bases, with 15 bases left between them. From germline, CDR1 is ENHRY and CDR2 SYGVKD. The CDR3 coding sequence is TGTGCCACCACCGGGACATCTGACACTGAAGCTTTCTTT. Its protein is CATTGTSDTEAFF.

V and J are TRBV19 and TRBJ2-6; D possibly uses TRBD1 or TRBD2 (5 bases each). CDR3 length equals 17 residues. Germline loops: CDR1 LNHDA, CDR2 SQIVND (reference sequence). The V end lost 3 bases, the J end lost 2 bases, and 14 bases lay between the germline ends. The CDR3 here is CASSIRGPSPGANVLTF. Written as DNA, the CDR3 is TGTGCCAGTAGTATTCGGGGACCCTCGCCTGGGGCCAACGTCCTGACTTTC. The full variable domain, completed using reference TRBV19 and TRBJ2-6, is DGGITQSPKYLFRKEGQNVTLSCEQNLNHDAMYWYRQDPGQGLRLIYYSQIVNDFQKGDIAEGYSVSREKKESFPLTVTSAQKNPTAFYLCASSIRGPSPGANVLTFGAGSRLTVL.

The chain links TRBV5-1 to TRBJ1-6; 10 nucleotides align to TRBD1. The CDR3 runs to 16 residues. V lost 0 bases, J lost 7 bases, and 4 bases stayed unmatched. Germline CDR1 and CDR2: SGHRS and YFSETQ. The CDR3 sequence is CASSLAGQGGNSPLHF. The CDR3 DNA reads TGCGCCAGCAGCTTGGCTGGACAGGGGGGGAATTCACCCCTCCACTTT.

The rearrangement uses TRBV11-3 and TRBJ2-5, with 9 positions matching TRBD1. The CDR3 has 15 residues. Germline assignment: CDR1 SGHNT and CDR2 YENEEA. The junction had 9 bases not matched to a gene; V was cut back by 5 bases and J by 5 bases. CDR3 coding DNA: TGTGCCAGCAGCAGGCGGGACAGGGAGGAGGAGACCCAGTACTTC. Its translation: CASSRRDREEETQYF.

V is TRBV10-3 and J is TRBJ2-5; D remains ambiguous. The last part of the DNA fits TRBJ2-7 better; the J call may be wrong. Looked up from germline, CDR1 is ENHRY and CDR2 is SYGVKD. The CDR3 runs 11 residues. The CDR3 region is CAIGFADEQYF. In nucleotides, the CDR3 is TGTGCCATCGGTTTCGCGGACGAGCAGTACTTC.